This passage covers 21 T cell receptor beta chains from one sample sequenced in a study of early T cells in non-severe SARS-CoV-2 infection. MiXCR, applied by TCRdb to the 5' RACE reads, yields one record per CDR3 protein. Of tens of thousands of distinct CDR3 sequences in the sample, nearly 10% are singletons; the top ten hold roughly 12%. The sequencing input was whole blood. These receptors were obtained from an adult who was a healthcare worker with PCR-confirmed SARS-CoV-2 infection or an uninfected control (not recorded which).

This clonotype was counted only a few times. The rearrangement joins TRBV28 to TRBJ1-4, with a possible D match to TRBD1 (6 bases). The V gene lost 7 bases and the J gene lost 8 bases, with 17 bases spanning the gap. There are 14 residues in the CDR3. Germline V gene lookup returns CDR1 MDHEN and CDR2 SYDVKM. CDR3 protein: CASTWRTEGEKLFF. CDR3 DNA sequence: TGTGCCAGCACCTGGAGGACAGAGGGAGAAAAACTGTTTTTT. Variable domain in full (rest from reference TRBV28 and TRBJ1-4): DVKVTQSSRYLVKRTGEKVFLECVQDMDHENMFWYRQDPGLGLRLIYFSYDVKMKEKGDIPEGYSVSREKKERFSLILESASTNQTSMYLCASTWRTEGEKLFFGSGTQLSVL.

This clonotype showed up many times. This chain connects TRBV6-5 to TRBJ1-2, with D possibly TRBD1 on 6 matching bases. The length of the CDR3 is 12 residues. In germline, CDR1 is MNHEY, CDR2 SVGAGI. Trimming shortened V by 6 bases and J by 6 bases, and 11 bases separated the two germline ends. The CDR3 nucleotides are TGTGCCAGCAGAAGACAGGACAATGGCTACACCTTC. This translates into CASRRQDNGYTF.

This clonotype was found a few times. This chain connects TRBV29-1 to TRBJ1-1, with D perhaps TRBD1 (5 bases). This CDR3 has 13 amino acids. Trimming removed 3 bases from V and 1 base from J, with 9 bases in between. Per germline, CDR1 SQVTM and CDR2 ANQGSEA. CDR3 in amino acids: CSVEWTPNTEAFF. The CDR3 DNA reads as TGCAGCGTTGAGTGGACACCGAACACTGAAGCTTTCTTT.

This clonotype was seen ten or more times. This rearrangement joins TRBV5-6 to TRBJ1-1; possible D gene TRBD1, 5 bases. The CDR3 contains 13 residues. Per the germline V gene, CDR1 is SGHDT and CDR2 is YYEEEE. Trimming removed 0 bases at V and 9 bases at J, with 12 bases between. In nucleotides, the CDR3 is TGTGCCAGCAGCTTGGCCGGGGGGGTCCAAGCTTTCTTT. Amino acids: CASSLAGGVQAFF.

This clonotype came up many times. The V gene is TRBV7-8, the J gene TRBJ1-3, with a tentative D call TRBD1 (5 bases). The germline V and J ends were trimmed by 3 bases and 0 bases, with 12 bases remaining between them. The CDR3 loop spans 16 amino acids. Looked up from germline, CDR1 is SGHVS and CDR2 is FQNEAQ. CDR3 nucleotides: TGTGCCAGCAGCTTGGGACTCCCGAGCTCTGGAAACACCATATATTTT. Translated: CASSLGLPSSGNTIYF.

This clonotype appeared many times. The V and J genes are TRBV29-1 and TRBJ1-3; TRBD1 matches 9 bases. Germline-derived CDR1 and CDR2 are SQVTM and ANQGSEA. There are 15 residues in the CDR3. J was trimmed by 2 bases and V by 6 bases; bases with no gene match: 8. The CDR3 DNA reads as TGCAGCGTCCAGGACAGGGGATTACCTGGAAACACCATATATTTT. Its translation: CSVQDRGLPGNTIYF.

This clonotype was recorded many times. The chain links TRBV28 to TRBJ2-7; 10 bases are shared with TRBD1. The CDR3 length is 15 residues. Germline V lookup: CDR1 MDHEN, CDR2 SYDVKM. V shed 4 bases, J shed 1 base, and the junction held 4 bases outside the gene matches. Here the CDR3 DNA reads TGTGCCAGCAGTTGGGGGACAGGGGATTCCTACGAGCAGTACTTC. It specifies CASSWGTGDSYEQYF.

This chain uses TRBV19 with TRBJ2-5; a weak D match, TRBD2 (5 bases). This CDR3 is built from 13 residues. CDR1 is LNHDA and CDR2 is SQIVND in the germline V gene (reference sequence). V shed 5 bases and J shed 9 bases, with 16 bases lying between them. CDR3 nucleotide sequence: TGTGCCAGTAGTTTACGGCGGACCGGGGCCCAGTACTTC. Protein: CASSLRRTGAQYF.

The table lists this clonotype with many counts. This chain links TRBV5-1 with TRBJ1-2, with 8 nucleotides matching TRBD1. Germline-derived CDR1 and CDR2 are SGHRS and YFSETQ. The length of the CDR3 is 14 residues. Trimming removed 0 bases from V and 4 bases from J; junction bases left unmatched: 2. The CDR3 bases are TGCGCCAGCAGCTTGGAGACAGGGGCCTATGGCTACACCTTC. Its translation: CASSLETGAYGYTF.

This clonotype showed up many times. The rearrangement joins TRBV9 to TRBJ2-7; D is perhaps TRBD2 (6 bases). The germline CDR1 and CDR2 sequences are SGDLS and YYNGEE. Trimming took off 4 bases at V and 2 bases at J, with 13 bases between the two ends. The CDR3 consists of 14 residues. The chain's CDR3 is CASSMTGDPYEQYF. CDR3 bases: TGTGCCAGCAGCATGACGGGGGATCCCTACGAGCAGTACTTC.

There are many counts of this clonotype. The chain combines TRBV29-1 with TRBJ2-1; D ambiguous. Germline assignment: CDR1 SQVTM and CDR2 ANQGSEA. The V and J ends lost 5 bases and 7 bases respectively, with 9 bases between them. CDR3 length: 11 amino acids. CDR3: CSVWQRNEQFF. The CDR3 DNA reads TGCAGCGTTTGGCAACGAAATGAGCAGTTCTTC.

Many counts were recorded for this clonotype. This chain joins TRBV10-2 and TRBJ1-5; no clear D. The CDR3 sequence is 12 residues long. CDR1 WSHSY and CDR2 SAAADI come from the germline V gene. V lost 3 bases, J lost 6 bases, and 6 bases lay in between. The CDR3: CASSDPSQPQHF. CDR3 coding DNA: TGCGCCAGCAGTGATCCATCTCAGCCCCAGCATTTT.

This chain links TRBV5-1 with TRBJ2-1; D gene unclear. CDR1 and CDR2 from the germline V gene are SGHRS and YFSETQ. The CDR3 runs 13 residues. Trimming shortened V by 0 bases and J by 6 bases, and 7 bases separated the two germline ends. DNA of the CDR3: TGCGCCAGCAGCTTGGCCGTCGGCAATGAGCAGTTCTTC. Translated, it gives CASSLAVGNEQFF.

Many counts were recorded for this clonotype. This sequence joins TRBV4-2 and TRBJ1-3, with 7 nucleotides matching TRBD1. The trim removed 1 base at V and 1 base at J, leaving 7 bases unmatched. CDR1 and CDR2 from the germline V gene are LGHNA and YNFKEQ. The CDR3 runs 17 residues. Here the CDR3 DNA reads TGTGCCAGCAGCCAAGCCGGGACAGCTCTTTCTGGAAACACCATATATTTT. Translation: CASSQAGTALSGNTIYF.

This clonotype came up many times. V usage is TRBV29-1 and J usage is TRBJ2-5; D unclear. The CDR3 covers 15 residues. The V end was cut by 2 bases, the J end by 5 bases, with 18 bases between. Germline lookup yields CDR1 SQVTM and CDR2 ANQGSEA. In DNA form, the CDR3 reads TGCAGCGTTGAAAAGGATGGGGTAATAGGGGAGACCCAGTACTTC. Encoded protein: CSVEKDGVIGETQYF.

In this sample, this clonotype turned up many times. This chain joins TRBV6-5 and TRBJ1-2; 11 nucleotides line up with TRBD1. Germline CDR1 MNHEY, CDR2 SVGAGI. V gave up 8 bases and J gave up 4 bases; unmatched junction bases: 3. The CDR3 is made up of 13 amino acids. In DNA, the CDR3 is TGTGCCAGCGGACAGGGGGCCGTCTATGGCTACACCTTC. Its protein product is CASGQGAVYGYTF.

At least ten counts were recorded for this clonotype. The chain carries TRBV20-1 and TRBJ2-1; 9 bases fit TRBD1. The germline CDR1 and CDR2 sequences are DFQATT and SNEGSKA (reference sequence). The CDR3 has 17 amino acids. The trim removed 5 bases at V and 3 bases at J, leaving 14 bases unmatched. The CDR3 sequence is CSALVPGQGQRYNEQFF. The CDR3 DNA follows: TGCAGTGCTCTCGTCCCGGGACAGGGACAGCGCTACAATGAGCAGTTCTTC.

This clonotype was recorded at least ten times. As DNA, the CDR3 is TGTGCCAGCAGCTTAGCGGGACAGGGCGGCTATGGCTACACCTTC. It encodes CASSLAGQGGYGYTF. This rearrangement joins TRBV7-6 to TRBJ1-2, with 9 positions matching TRBD1. The CDR3 loop spans 15 amino acids. Germline V gene lookup returns CDR1 SGHVS and CDR2 FNYEAQ. The V gene end was trimmed by 0 bases and the J gene end by 4 bases; junction bases not matched to a gene: 3.

V is TRBV6-6 and J is TRBJ1-6; D is unresolved. Per germline, CDR1 MNHNY and CDR2 SVGAGI (reference sequence). CDR3 length equals 14 residues. V was clipped by 3 bases and J by 6 bases, with 9 bases between them. The chain's CDR3 is CASSYGSLNSPLHF. Written as DNA, the CDR3 is TGTGCCAGCAGTTATGGGTCTCTTAATTCACCCCTCCACTTT.

This chain connects TRBV7-6 to TRBJ1-6; D gene ambiguous. This CDR3 is 15 amino acids long. The germline gives CDR1 SGHVS, CDR2 FNYEAQ. V lost 1 base and J lost 5, with 9 bases in between. The CDR3 region has the DNA TGTGCCAGCAGCTTAGGGACGGTCGATAATTCACCCCTCCACTTT. As protein: CASSLGTVDNSPLHF.

The chain combines TRBV9 with TRBJ2-1; 7 bases fit TRBD2. Germline V CDR1 and CDR2: SGDLS, YYNGEE. The CDR3 has 14 residues. J was trimmed by 7 bases and V by 4 bases; bases with no gene match: 8. The CDR3 protein is CASSPSGARNEQFF. The DNA for the CDR3 is TGTGCCAGCAGCCCAAGCGGGGCGAGGAATGAGCAGTTCTTC.